What follows is one TCR beta chain and its context. This sample was included in a study of technical replicates of blood from a handful of donors. Clones were sequenced by immunoSEQ multiplex PCR, and TCRdb holds only the in-frame ones, with some missing. The sample comprises tens of thousands of clones, approximately 90% of which are singletons, and 4.5% to 5% rests with the top ten. The material sequenced was PBMCs. The receptor comes from a human donor in good health. Some clones in this sample may be carry-over from other donors' samples.

This chain's CDR3 is CASSPSGTGLTGNTIYF. The DNA for the CDR3 is TGTGCCAGCTCTCCCTCCGGGACAGGGCTGACTGGAAACACCATATATTTT. V is TRBV18 and J is TRBJ1-3, with TRBD1 matching 9 bases. Trimming cost V 6 bases and J 2 bases; bases outside gene matches: 11. CDR1 is KGHSH, CDR2 LQKENI, per germline. This CDR3 spans 17 amino acids.